The 13 T cell receptor beta chains in this list originate from one sample, sequenced in a study of T-cell reconstitution after alpha-beta-depleted transplantation in children. Preparing the TCRbeta library involved the use of unique molecular identifiers. Each CDR3 protein gets one entry after TCRdb re-called the PCR reads with MiXCR. The sample yields some 300,000 distinct CDR3 sequences, about 9.3% seen once. The sequencing used PBMCs from the stem cell graft donor, collected from the stem cell graft. The receptors originated from a human donor who donated a stem cell graft to a child with acute lymphoblastic leukemia.

This clonotype was detected many times. The chain uses TRBV20-1 and TRBJ2-5; TRBD1 matches at 10 bases. From germline, CDR1 is DFQATT and CDR2 SNEGSKA (reference sequence). V lost 5 bases, J lost 5 bases, and 8 bases stayed unmatched. The CDR3 length is 14 residues. CDR3 bases: TGCAGTGCTGCGGGACAGGGGATGATGGAGACCCAGTACTTC. As protein: CSAAGQGMMETQYF.

The table lists this clonotype with many counts. This chain connects TRBV7-9 to TRBJ2-5; D not resolved. The V gene lost 0 bases and the J gene lost 5 bases, with 7 bases spanning the gap. This CDR3 comprises 13 residues. Germline-derived CDR1 and CDR2 are SEHNR and FQNEAQ (reference sequence). DNA for the CDR3: TGTGCCAGCAGCTTAGCCTACGGGGAGACCCAGTACTTC. Residues: CASSLAYGETQYF.

In this sample, this clonotype turned up a few times. This sequence joins TRBV12-3 or TRBV12-4 and TRBJ2-1; 12 bases align to TRBD2. With 7 bases clipped from V and 12 bases from J, the junction kept 16 bases outside the gene matches. CDR3 length: 16 residues. CDR3: CASTSGRAYTGRSQFF. CDR3 DNA: TGTGCCAGCACTAGCGGGAGGGCCTATACGGGTAGGTCGCAGTTCTTC.

The chain carries TRBV7-9 and TRBJ2-7; D is uncertain. The V gene lost 2 bases and the J gene lost 3 bases, with 11 bases spanning the gap. This CDR3 comprises 14 residues. Germline CDR1 is SEHNR and CDR2 is FQNEAQ (reference sequence). CDR3: CASSLQDRYYEQYF. CDR3 DNA: TGTGCCAGCAGCTTACAGGACCGTTACTACGAGCAGTACTTC.

The V and J genes are TRBV11-2 and TRBJ2-4, with 14 bases identical to TRBD2. Looked up from germline, CDR1 is SGHAT and CDR2 is FQNNGV. The V gene end was trimmed by 6 bases and the J gene end by 3 bases; junction bases not matched to a gene: 13. This CDR3 is built from 19 residues. CDR3 DNA sequence: TGTGCCAGCAGACCCACGGGACTAGCGGGAGCCCCGGGCAAAAACATTCAGTACTTC. Its protein is CASRPTGLAGAPGKNIQYF. Looking up the rest from reference TRBV11-2 and TRBJ2-4 gives the full variable domain: EAGVAQSPRYKIIEKRQSVAFWCNPISGHATLYWYQQILGQGPKLLIQFQNNGVVDDSQLPKDRFSAERLKGVDSTLKIQPAKLEDSAVYLCASRPTGLAGAPGKNIQYFGAGTRLSVL.

V is TRBV20-1 and J is TRBJ2-7; D not resolved. V was clipped by 4 bases and J by 0 bases, with 16 bases between them. CDR1 is DFQATT and CDR2 is SNEGSKA in the germline V gene (reference sequence). The CDR3 covers 15 residues. CDR3 coding DNA: TGCAGTGCTACCCTTGACAAGGGCCCCTCCTACGAGCAGTACTTC. Amino acid sequence: CSATLDKGPSYEQYF.

This clonotype was seen many times. The rearrangement joins TRBV7-2 to TRBJ2-3; D gene unclear. V lost 2 bases and J 1 base, leaving 4 bases between the germline ends. Germline V CDR1 and CDR2: SGHTA, FQGNSA. This CDR3 has 13 amino acids. The CDR3 region has the DNA TGTGCCAGCAGCTTACTGGGCACAGATACGCAGTATTTT. Translation gives CASSLLGTDTQYF.

This clonotype appeared a few times. The chain joins TRBV27 to TRBJ2-1; 8 bases fit TRBD2. The CDR3 runs to 17 residues. CDR1 MNHEY and CDR2 SMNVEV come from the germline V gene (reference sequence). V lost 7 bases, J lost 9 bases, and 20 bases stayed unmatched. CDR3 nucleotides: TGTGCCAGCAAATCCTCGGGAGGGGGGAAGGGCGGGAGTGAGCAGTTCTTC. Its protein is CASKSSGGGKGGSEQFF.

This chain connects TRBV4-1 to TRBJ2-7; D gene unclear. V gave up 0 bases and J gave up 5 bases, with 8 bases separating them. The germline CDR1 and CDR2 sequences are MGHRA and YSYEKL. This CDR3 spans 13 amino acids. This chain's CDR3 is CASSQEPYHEQYF. The CDR3 DNA reads TGCGCCAGCAGCCAAGAACCGTATCACGAGCAGTACTTC.

The rearrangement uses TRBV9 and TRBJ1-2; maybe TRBD1 (5 bases). CDR3 length: 15 residues. V lost 0 bases and J 3 bases, leaving 12 bases between the germline ends. In germline, CDR1 is SGDLS, CDR2 YYNGEE. Here the CDR3 reads CASSVVGGADYGYTF. Here the CDR3 DNA reads TGTGCCAGCAGCGTAGTTGGAGGGGCAGACTATGGCTACACCTTC.

The chain links TRBV5-8 to TRBJ2-5, with D perhaps given as TRBD1 or TRBD2 (5 bases each). The CDR3 covers 13 residues. V shed 0 bases and J shed 13 bases, with 16 bases lying between them. Germline V gene sequence: CDR1 SGHTS, CDR2 YDEGEE. CDR3 bases: TGTGCCAGCAGCTTGGAACTCTCGGGGCGCGTGTACTTC. This sequence encodes CASSLELSGRVYF.

This clonotype was observed many times. The gene calls are TRBV18 and TRBJ1-2; TRBD1 aligns across 7 bases. With 0 bases clipped from V and 5 bases from J, the junction kept 9 bases outside the gene matches. Germline V gene data show CDR1 as KGHSH and CDR2 as LQKENI. This CDR3 spans 16 amino acids. In nucleotides, the CDR3 is TGTGCCAGCTCACCACCGGACCTGGGACAGATGTATGGCTACACCTTC. This gives the protein CASSPPDLGQMYGYTF. Supplemented by reference TRBV18 and TRBJ1-2, the full variable domain reads NAGVMQNPRHLVRRRGQEARLRCSPMKGHSHVYWYRQLPEEGLKFMVYLQKENIIDESGMPKERFSAEFPKEGPSILRIQQVVRGDSAAYFCASSPPDLGQMYGYTFGSGTRLTVV.

This clonotype was seen a handful of times. The junction does not match germline at one end; this may be a read error. This chain joins TRBV7-9 and TRBJ1-4, with 7 bases identical to TRBD1. Per germline, CDR1 SEHNR and CDR2 FQNEAQ (reference sequence). The CDR3 has 17 amino acids. CDR3 sequence: CASSSIFAGGTSEKLFF. In DNA form, the CDR3 reads TGTGCCAGCAGCTCAATATTCGCAGGGGGGACTAGTGAAAAACTGTTTTTT.